This TCR beta chain is from a study of T-cell reconstitution after alpha-beta-depleted transplantation in children. Looked up from germline, CDR1 is MNHEY and CDR2 is SMNVEV (reference sequence). V was pared by 0 bases and J by 2 bases, with 14 bases between. The length of the CDR3 is 17 residues. This clonotype occurred a few times. Preparation of the TCRbeta library used unique molecular identifiers. TCRdb itself ran the PCR reads through MiXCR, one entry per CDR3 protein. The sample has about 500,000 distinct CDR3 sequences; about 31% are singletons. The V call is TRBV27, the J call TRBJ1-5, with D possibly TRBD1 on 5 matching bases. This sequence originates from a human donor who donated a stem cell graft to a child with aplastic anemia. The specimen comprised PBMCs from the stem cell graft donor, sampled from the stem cell graft. The CDR3 bases are TGTGCCAGCAGTTTATCCCCGGAGTGGGGGGGCAATCAGCCCCAGCATTTT. Its translation: CASSLSPEWGGNQPQHF.